This T cell receptor (beta chain) was captured by sequencing in a study of CD4 T cells in relation to SARS-CoV-2 and coronaviruses. Study overall: Controls used an HIV-1 Nef peptide pool or no peptide. Study-wide findings and caveats: About 65% of donors had memory CD4+ clonotypes crossrecognizing SARS-CoV-2 and common cold coronavirus spike. The cross-reactivity analysis covered only spike protein, not other viral proteins.

Unexposed donor CD4+ T cells date from 2011-2018, before the COVID-19 pandemic. Isolation of CD4+ T cells took place after less than 13 days in culture. As cell numbers allowed, unexposed-donor CD4+ T cells faced SARS-CoV-2 S/N and four cold-coronavirus spikes. The CDR3 extends over 13 amino acids. Trimming took off 6 bases at V and 0 bases at J, with 6 bases between the two ends. CDR1 MNHEY and CDR2 SVGAGI come from the germline V gene. Some clones are missing from TCRdb's copy, which holds only in-frame ones; the method was immunoSEQ multiplex PCR. The table records roughly 25,000 clones, approximately 78% of them present only once. This clone came up a few times. Its antigen is unknown.

This chain connects TRBV6-5 to TRBJ2-4, with D unclear. The source material was CD4+ T cells from PBMCs, cultured in vitro. The clonotype comes from a human donor in good health. This chain's CDR3 is CASRGLAKNIQYF. The DNA of the CDR3 is TGTGCCAGCAGGGGCCTAGCCAAAAACATTCAGTACTTC.